The clone carrying this T cell receptor (beta chain) was observed a handful of times. Its antigen is as yet unknown. The TCR beta CDR3 regions underwent amplification from RNA transcripts. Amplification began with first-round RT-PCR using HTBI primers, then second-round multiplex PCR was performed. TCRdb recomputed calls from the multiplex PCR reads with MiXCR, one row per CDR3 protein. In the table there are approximately 1.2 million distinct CDR3 sequences, 36% of which are singletons. The V gene's germline CDR1 is GTSNPN and CDR2 SVGIG (reference sequence). V gave up 3 bases and J gave up 0 bases, with 14 bases separating them. The CDR3 spans 15 residues. The sample comes from a study of Graves' ophthalmopathy and Graves' hyperthyroidism. In the study overall: The stable label applied to hyperthyroidism with no ophthalmopathy within 18 months of follow-up. Whole-study results and caveats: In predicting ophthalmopathy progression, the model reached 70% to 71% sensitivity and 72.22% specificity.

The gene calls are TRBV30 and TRBJ2-5; possibly TRBD1 for D (6 bases). The sequenced sample consisted of peripheral blood or thyroid tissue (not recorded which). The TCR originated in an adult man with Graves' hyperthyroidism. The CDR3 protein is CAWRTGRANQETQYF. CDR3 DNA sequence: TGTGCCTGGAGGACAGGTCGGGCAAACCAAGAGACCCAGTACTTC.